This T cell receptor beta chain was profiled in a study of cytomegalovirus exposure and HLA in healthy donors. PCR amplification relied on 60 Vbeta primers (plus 13 Jbeta primers). In the authors' methods: In a later analysis, the count reached 75 million to 90 million unique TCR beta chains, with about 11 million shared. The method was immunoSEQ multiplex PCR; TCRdb's version includes in-frame clones alone and lacks a portion of them. V and J calls and clone size follow that table, whereas D and trimming were derived from the DNA. The data show 150,000 to 200,000 clones, 70% seen once. This clone has just a few counts. Its target is not known. The CDR3 is 15 residues long. Germline trimming cut 4 bases from V and 1 base from J; bases unmatched to any gene: 4. The V gene's germline CDR1 is SGHTS and CDR2 YDEGEE. Findings and caveats of the study: Most TCR sequences were rare, but some public TCRs occurred in many donors. For most subjects, TCR beta sequences were reported to predict HLA-A and HLA-B alleles with accuracy.

Healthy bone marrow donors made up the donors. The sequence derives from a man aged 18 to 35 in good health and CMV-seropositive. V is TRBV5-8 and J is TRBJ1-5; 8 nucleotides match TRBD1. The sequencing input was PBMCs. This chain's CDR3 is CASSQGAVSNQPQHF. The CDR3 DNA is TGTGCCAGCAGCCAGGGGGCGGTGAGCAATCAGCCCCAGCATTTT.